A single sample gave rise to the 30 T cell receptor beta chains below, sequenced in a study of blood T cell repertoires in COVID-19. The data were produced by immunoSEQ multiplex PCR, yet TCRdb's version contains in-frame clones alone and is incomplete. The table shows some 140,000 clones, with roughly four fifths occurring only once. Sequences were obtained from PBMCs or T cells enriched from blood (not recorded which). The receptor set was obtained from a man aged 25 to 40 who had recovered from COVID-19.

V gene TRBV10-2 combines with J gene TRBJ1-1; 8 bases align to TRBD1. Unmatched junction bases numbered 4, after V lost 3 bases and J lost 1 base. Germline values: CDR1 WSHSY, CDR2 SAAADI. This CDR3 comprises 15 residues. In nucleotides, the CDR3 is TGCGCCAGCAGTGACCCCGACAGGGGGAACACTGAAGCTTTCTTT. Translation: CASSDPDRGNTEAFF.

The chain joins TRBV7-8 to TRBJ1-4; the D gene is possibly TRBD1 (6 bases). The V gene lost 4 bases and the J gene lost 8 bases, with 20 bases spanning the gap. The germline CDR1 and CDR2 sequences are SGHVS and FQNEAQ. The CDR3 spans 16 residues. The DNA of the CDR3 is TGTGCCAGCAGCTCCGACAATCAGGGGCGAGGCGAAAAACTGTTTTTT. Amino acids: CASSSDNQGRGEKLFF.

The rearrangement links TRBV5-1 to TRBJ2-2; TRBD1 agrees at 8 bases. Trimming at V came to 6 bases and at J to 5 bases, leaving 6 bases not matched to a gene. Germline CDR1 is SGHRS and CDR2 is YFSETQ. This CDR3 contains 14 residues. CDR3 bases: TGCGCCAGCACCCCCAGGGGGCAAACCGGGGAGCTGTTTTTT. Translation: CASTPRGQTGELFF. Full variable domain (remainder filled in from reference TRBV5-1 and TRBJ2-2): KAGVTQTPRYLIKTRGQQVTLSCSPISGHRSVSWYQQTPGQGLQFLFEYFSETQRNKGNFPGRFSGRQFSNSRSEMNVSTLELGDSALYLCASTPRGQTGELFFGEGSRLTVL.

This sequence joins TRBV30 and TRBJ1-5; the D is unclear. Germline loops: CDR1 GTSNPN, CDR2 SVGIG (reference sequence). The CDR3 covers 14 residues. V was pared by 0 bases and J by 1 base, with 7 bases between. The CDR3 loop reads CAWSVQASNQPQHF. CDR3 sequence (DNA): TGTGCCTGGAGTGTTCAGGCCAGCAATCAGCCCCAGCATTTT.

In DNA, the CDR3 is TGTGCCAGCGCACAGGGGGCAGGTGAGCCCCAGCATTTT. Amino acids: CASAQGAGEPQHF. The V gene is TRBV3-1 (or the pseudogene TRBV3-2), the J gene TRBJ1-5, with TRBD1 matching 9 bases. The V gene's germline CDR1 is LGHDT and CDR2 YNNKEL (reference sequence). Trimming took 8 bases from V and 8 from J; bases not matched to a gene: 7. The CDR3 length is 13 residues.

The chain carries TRBV11-3 and TRBJ2-1; 8 bases fit TRBD2. The CDR3 runs to 17 residues. Germline trimming cut 1 base from V and 7 bases from J; bases unmatched to any gene: 12. Germline CDR1 SGHNT, CDR2 YENEEA. The CDR3 spells CASSLGRREDPRNEQFF. CDR3 DNA: TGTGCCAGCAGCTTAGGTCGGCGGGAGGACCCCCGGAATGAGCAGTTCTTC.

This rearrangement joins TRBV11-2 to TRBJ2-1; weak D call: TRBD2 (5 bases). The V gene lost 5 bases and the J gene lost 4 bases, with 18 bases spanning the gap. CDR1 is SGHAT, CDR2 FQNNGV, per germline. The CDR3 contains 16 residues. CDR3 sequence reads: CASSPYRTLLYNEQFF. The CDR3, as DNA: TGTGCCAGCAGCCCGTATAGGACTCTCCTATACAATGAGCAGTTCTTC.

The V call is TRBV19, the J call TRBJ2-1; 12 bases line up with TRBD2. CDR1 is LNHDA, CDR2 SQIVND, per germline (reference sequence). J lost 6 bases, V lost 3 bases, and 0 bases had no gene match. The CDR3 covers 14 residues. CDR3 sequence reads: CASSMGLAGNEQFF. The CDR3 region has the DNA TGTGCCAGTAGTATGGGACTAGCGGGCAATGAGCAGTTCTTC.

This rearrangement joins TRBV6-5 to TRBJ2-1; TRBD1 matches 9 bases. CDR1 is MNHEY and CDR2 is SVGAGI in the germline V gene. CDR3 size: 13 residues. Trimming cost V 7 bases and J 7 bases; bases outside gene matches: 5. The CDR3 region has the DNA TGTGCCAGCACCCCGGGACAGGGTAATGAGCAGTTCTTC. This codes for CASTPGQGNEQFF.

This clone appeared many times. This chain connects TRBV24-1 to TRBJ2-3; TRBD1 aligns across 7 bases. CDR3 length: 16 residues. V lost 2 bases to trimming and J lost 2 bases; unmatched junction nucleotides: 6. Per the germline V gene, CDR1 is KGHDR and CDR2 is SFDVKD. CDR3 sequence reads: CATSDSVGTATDTQYF. In nucleotides, the CDR3 is TGTGCCACCAGTGATTCGGTGGGGACAGCCACAGATACGCAGTATTTT.

The rearrangement uses TRBV5-1 and TRBJ2-4, with a possible D match to TRBD2 (5 bases). Deletions cut 7 bases from V and 6 bases from J, with 8 bases between. CDR3 length: 11 amino acids. The germline gives CDR1 SGHRS, CDR2 YFSETQ. CDR3 nucleotide sequence: TGCGCCAGCCTAGCAATAAACATTCAGTACTTC. It translates to CASLAINIQYF.

The rearrangement uses TRBV4-1 and TRBJ1-2; no firm D call. This CDR3 region has 14 residues. The germline V and J ends were trimmed by 1 base and 4 bases, with 10 bases remaining between them. Germline V gene data show CDR1 as MGHRA and CDR2 as YSYEKL. The CDR3: CASSQVAYSYGYTF. The CDR3 region has the DNA TGCGCCAGCAGCCAAGTCGCTTACTCCTATGGCTACACCTTC.

The table lists this clone with a few counts. A junction end diverges from the germline sequence, so it may reflect a read error. J is TRBJ2-7 and V is TRBV11-2; D is undetermined. This CDR3 has 14 residues. Germline V gene lookup returns CDR1 SGHAT and CDR2 FQNNGV. The CDR3 DNA reads TGTGCCAGCAGGTTAGGGTTTAGCTCCTACGAGCAGTACTTC. It encodes CASRLGFSSYEQYF.

The table lists this clone with a count of one. The chain is built from TRBV5-4 and TRBJ1-2, with D possibly being TRBD1 (6 bases). This CDR3 comprises 14 residues. Germline CDR1 is SGHNT and CDR2 is YYREEE (reference sequence). Trimming took off 6 bases at V and 4 bases at J, with 16 bases between the two ends. The CDR3 DNA is TGTGCCAGCACCACTGGGGGGGCAGGCTATGGCTACACCTTC. It codes for CASTTGGAGYGYTF.

This clone was seen only a few times. The J gene is TRBJ2-3, the V gene TRBV2; perhaps TRBD1 as D (6 bases). Germline V gene data show CDR1 as SNHLY and CDR2 as FYNNEI. The CDR3 sequence is 13 residues long. V lost 2 bases and J 4 bases, leaving 7 bases between the germline ends. The CDR3 DNA follows: TGTGCCAGCAGTGAATGGGGGCCAGATACGCAGTATTTT. Amino acid sequence: CASSEWGPDTQYF.

J is TRBJ2-2 and V is TRBV10-1; 7 bases fit TRBD1. Trimming at V came to 3 bases and at J to 5 bases, leaving 3 bases not matched to a gene. The CDR3 contains 14 residues. CDR1 and CDR2 from the germline V gene are WNHNN and SYGVQD (reference sequence). Here the CDR3 DNA reads TGCGCCAGCAGTGACAGGGGGTTGACCGGGGAGCTGTTTTTT. It translates to CASSDRGLTGELFF.

The V and J genes are TRBV4-1 and TRBJ1-2, with D possibly being TRBD1 (6 bases). V gave up 0 bases and J gave up 2 bases, with 13 bases separating them. The CDR3 consists of 16 residues. The germline V gene encodes CDR1 MGHRA and CDR2 YSYEKL. The CDR3 reads CASSQDPPQGNYGYTF. CDR3 DNA: TGCGCCAGCAGCCAAGACCCCCCACAGGGCAACTATGGCTACACCTTC.

This clone has a single count. The V and J genes are TRBV24-1 and TRBJ2-2; 12 bases agree with TRBD1. Germline V CDR1 and CDR2: KGHDR, SFDVKD. V gave up 5 bases and J gave up 7 bases; unmatched junction bases: 7. This CDR3 has 16 amino acids. The DNA for the CDR3 is TGTGCCACCAGTGCGGGGACAGGGGGCAAAAACGGGGAGCTGTTTTTT. The encoded protein is CATSAGTGGKNGELFF.

The chain recombines TRBV4-1 with TRBJ2-4, with D perhaps matching TRBD2 (6 bases). The V end was cut by 0 bases, the J end by 0 bases, with 9 bases between. The CDR3 is 16 residues long. Germline values: CDR1 MGHRA, CDR2 YSYEKL. Here the CDR3 DNA reads TGCGCCAGCAGCCAAGAGGAGGGGTTAGCCAAAAACATTCAGTACTTC. As protein: CASSQEEGLAKNIQYF.

This clone was seen just once. The rearrangement joins TRBV7-9 to TRBJ1-1; D is ambiguous. The CDR3 has 12 residues. Trimming took off 5 bases at V and 6 bases at J, with 10 bases between the two ends. The germline V gene has CDR1 SEHNR and CDR2 FQNEAQ (reference sequence). The CDR3 bases are TGTGCCAGCAGCAACCCTAGCGCTGAAGCTTTCTTT. Translation: CASSNPSAEAFF.

The rearrangement links TRBV6-6 to TRBJ2-7, with D possibly matching TRBD2 (6 bases). V was clipped by 0 bases and J by 2 bases, with 8 bases between them. From germline, CDR1 is MNHNY and CDR2 SVGAGI (reference sequence). This CDR3 has 14 residues. Written as DNA, the CDR3 is TGTGCCAGCAGTTACTCCGGGACTCCCTACGAGCAGTACGTC. Its translation is CASSYSGTPYEQYV.

The genes are TRBV9 and TRBJ1-5; 7 bases align to TRBD1. V was clipped by 3 bases and J by 3 bases; unmatched bases: 3. In germline, CDR1 is SGDLS, CDR2 YYNGEE. The CDR3 has 14 residues. The CDR3 DNA reads as TGTGCCAGCAGCGGACAGGGTACCAATCAGCCCCAGCATTTT. Translated, it gives CASSGQGTNQPQHF.

The chain has TRBV2 and TRBJ1-1; possibly TRBD1 for D (5 bases). V was shortened by 3 bases and J by 4 bases, with 9 bases between the two germline ends. Germline values: CDR1 SNHLY, CDR2 FYNNEI. This CDR3 is built from 13 residues. The CDR3, as DNA: TGTGCCAGCAGTGAGGGGCCAGGCACTGAAGCTTTCTTT. It translates to CASSEGPGTEAFF.

This chain links TRBV7-9 with TRBJ2-1; D remains unclear. The CDR3 is 11 amino acids. CDR1 is SEHNR, CDR2 FQNEAQ, per germline (reference sequence). Trimming pared 2 bases from V and 12 bases from J, leaving 8 bases between. The CDR3 DNA reads TGTGCCAGCAGCTTAACAGTTACGCAGTTCTTC. This encodes CASSLTVTQFF.

The V call is TRBV10-3, the J call TRBJ1-1; 11 nucleotides match TRBD1. In germline, CDR1 is ENHRY, CDR2 SYGVKD. J lost 1 base, V lost 10 bases, and 11 bases had no gene match. The CDR3 has 16 residues. CDR3 nucleotide sequence: TGTGCCAGCAGGGGGACAGGGGGTGGTAGGAACACTGAAGCTTTCTTT. Protein sequence: CASRGTGGGRNTEAFF.

The CDR3 DNA reads as TGTGCCAGCAGCCCCCGGACAGGGGGCGCAGTCTATGGCTACACCTTC. It encodes CASSPRTGGAVYGYTF. The chain couples TRBV9 to TRBJ1-2; 11 nucleotides align to TRBD1. The CDR3 contains 16 residues. The V gene's germline CDR1 is SGDLS and CDR2 YYNGEE. V lost 4 bases to trimming and J lost 4 bases; unmatched junction nucleotides: 9.

The chain couples TRBV6-5 to TRBJ2-3; 9 bases line up with TRBD2. J lost 4 bases, V lost 5 bases, and 1 base had no gene match. CDR3 length: 13 residues. Germline V gives CDR1 MNHEY, CDR2 SVGAGI. The CDR3 DNA reads TGTGCCAGCAGTCTAGCGGGATCAGATACGCAGTATTTT. Its translation: CASSLAGSDTQYF.

The chain uses TRBV7-9 and TRBJ1-1; D might be TRBD1 (5 bases). The CDR3 sequence is 13 residues long. Trimming took off 6 bases at V and 1 base at J, with 9 bases between the two ends. CDR1 SEHNR and CDR2 FQNEAQ come from the germline V gene (reference sequence). The CDR3 DNA is TGTGCCAGCAGTTCAACAGGGAACACTGAAGCTTTCTTT. Amino acids: CASSSTGNTEAFF.

The chain carries TRBV3-1 (or the pseudogene TRBV3-2) and TRBJ2-2; 10 nucleotides agree with TRBD2. The CDR3 is made up of 15 amino acids. J was trimmed by 6 bases and V by 1 base; bases with no gene match: 2. Germline V CDR1 and CDR2: LGHDT, YNNKEL (reference sequence). CDR3 coding DNA: TGTGCCAGCAGCCAAGGTAGCGGGGGGCCCGGGGAGCTGTTTTTT. It yields the protein CASSQGSGGPGELFF.

This chain connects TRBV9 to TRBJ2-1, with D tentatively TRBD1 (5 bases). Trimming removed 4 bases at V and 6 bases at J, with 17 bases between. In germline, CDR1 is SGDLS, CDR2 YYNGEE. The CDR3 loop spans 15 amino acids. CDR3 region: CASSSQVPASNEQFF. DNA of the CDR3: TGTGCCAGCAGCTCACAGGTACCTGCCAGCAATGAGCAGTTCTTC.